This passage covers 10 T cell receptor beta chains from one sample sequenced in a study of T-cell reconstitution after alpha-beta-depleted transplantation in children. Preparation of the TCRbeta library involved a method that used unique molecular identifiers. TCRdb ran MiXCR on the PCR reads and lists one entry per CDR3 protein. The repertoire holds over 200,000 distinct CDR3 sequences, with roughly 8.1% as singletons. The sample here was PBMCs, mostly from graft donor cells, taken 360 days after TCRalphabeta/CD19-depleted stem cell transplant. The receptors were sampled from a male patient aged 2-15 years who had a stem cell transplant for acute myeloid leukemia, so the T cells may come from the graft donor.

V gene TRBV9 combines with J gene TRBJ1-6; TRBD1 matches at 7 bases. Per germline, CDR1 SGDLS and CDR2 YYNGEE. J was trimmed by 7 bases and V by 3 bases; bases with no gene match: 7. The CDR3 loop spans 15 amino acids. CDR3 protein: CASSGPGQLNSPLHF. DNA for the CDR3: TGTGCCAGCAGCGGACCGGGACAGTTGAATTCACCCCTCCACTTT.

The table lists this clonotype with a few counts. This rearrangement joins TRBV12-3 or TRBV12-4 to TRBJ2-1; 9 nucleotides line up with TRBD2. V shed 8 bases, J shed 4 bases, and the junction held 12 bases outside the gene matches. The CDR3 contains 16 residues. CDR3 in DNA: TGTGCCAGCGGTGGTAGCGGGGGCAGTGGGTACAATGAGCAGTTCTTC. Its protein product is CASGGSGGSGYNEQFF.

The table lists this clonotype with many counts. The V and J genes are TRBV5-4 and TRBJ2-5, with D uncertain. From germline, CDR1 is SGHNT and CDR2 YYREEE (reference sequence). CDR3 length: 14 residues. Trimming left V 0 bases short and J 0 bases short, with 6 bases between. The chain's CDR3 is CASSLDGYQETQYF. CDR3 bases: TGTGCCAGCAGCTTGGATGGGTACCAAGAGACCCAGTACTTC. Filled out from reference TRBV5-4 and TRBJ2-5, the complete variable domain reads ETGVTQSPTHLIKTRGQQVTLRCSSQSGHNTVSWYQQALGQGPQFIFQYYREEENGRGNFPPRFSGLQFPNYSSELNVNALELDDSALYLCASSLDGYQETQYFGPGTRLLVL.

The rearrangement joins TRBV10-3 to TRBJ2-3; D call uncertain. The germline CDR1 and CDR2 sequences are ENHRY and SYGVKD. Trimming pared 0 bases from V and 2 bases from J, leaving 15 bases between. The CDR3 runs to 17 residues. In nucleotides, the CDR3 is TGTGCCATCAGTGAGTCTGGCAGACGTCCCTTCACAGATACGCAGTATTTT. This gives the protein CAISESGRRPFTDTQYF.

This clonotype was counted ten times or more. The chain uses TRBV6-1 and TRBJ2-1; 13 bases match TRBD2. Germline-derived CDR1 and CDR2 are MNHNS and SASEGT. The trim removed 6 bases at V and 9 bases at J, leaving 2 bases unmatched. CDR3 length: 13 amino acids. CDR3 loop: CASRTSGRSEQFF. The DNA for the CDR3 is TGTGCCAGCAGGACTAGCGGGAGGTCTGAGCAGTTCTTC.

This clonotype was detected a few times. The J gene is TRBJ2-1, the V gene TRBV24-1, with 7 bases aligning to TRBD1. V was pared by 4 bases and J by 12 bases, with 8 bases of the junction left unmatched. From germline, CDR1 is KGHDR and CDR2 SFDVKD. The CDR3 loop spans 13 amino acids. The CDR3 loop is CATSERQGRGQFF. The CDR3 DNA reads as TGTGCCACCAGTGAGCGACAGGGCAGAGGGCAGTTCTTC.

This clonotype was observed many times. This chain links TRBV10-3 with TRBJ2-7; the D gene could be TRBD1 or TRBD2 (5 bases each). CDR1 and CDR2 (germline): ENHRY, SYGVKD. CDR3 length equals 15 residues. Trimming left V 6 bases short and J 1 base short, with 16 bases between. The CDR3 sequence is CAIRKGTDLSYEQYF. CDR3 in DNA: TGTGCCATCAGGAAGGGGACGGACCTTTCCTACGAGCAGTACTTC.

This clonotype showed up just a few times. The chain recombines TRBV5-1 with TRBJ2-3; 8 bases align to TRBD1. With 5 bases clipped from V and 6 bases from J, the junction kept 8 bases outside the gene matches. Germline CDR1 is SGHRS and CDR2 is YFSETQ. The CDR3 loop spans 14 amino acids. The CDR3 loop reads CASSYDRGRDTQYF. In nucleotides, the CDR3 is TGCGCCAGCAGTTACGACAGGGGTAGGGATACGCAGTATTTT.

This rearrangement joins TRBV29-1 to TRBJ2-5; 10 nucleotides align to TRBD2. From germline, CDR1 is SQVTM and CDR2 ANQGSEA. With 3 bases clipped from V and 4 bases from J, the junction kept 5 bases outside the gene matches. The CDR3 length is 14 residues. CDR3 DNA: TGCAGCGTTGAGTGCACTAGCGGGATAGAGACCCAGTACTTC. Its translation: CSVECTSGIETQYF.

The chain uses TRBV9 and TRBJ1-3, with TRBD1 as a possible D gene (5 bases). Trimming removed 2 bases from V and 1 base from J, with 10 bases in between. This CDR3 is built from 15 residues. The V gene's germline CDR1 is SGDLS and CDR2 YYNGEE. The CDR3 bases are TGTGCCAGCAGCGTTGGGGACCTATCTGGAAACACCATATATTTT. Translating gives CASSVGDLSGNTIYF.